This note documents a single TCR beta chain sequence. The CDR3 spans 14 residues. V lost 3 bases and J 1 base, leaving 9 bases between the germline ends. Germline V gives CDR1 LNHDA, CDR2 SQIVND (reference sequence). The record originates from a study of blood T cell repertoires in COVID-19. For the study at large: Specimens from acute and convalescent COVID-19 originated in the United States, Italy and Spain. Sources were T cells, B-cell-depleted T cells, or PBMCs; the material itself was cDNA or gDNA.

The authors' processing: Reference gene primer amplification in the assay estimated nucleated cell counts. Repertoires were generated with immunoSEQ multiplex PCR, while TCRdb's copy carries only in-frame clones and drops some. Clone size and the V and J calls come from that table; the DNA yielded D and trimming. The sample has about 140,000 clones, 70% to 90% seen once. This TCR was recovered from a man in his fifties with acute or convalescent COVID-19. The gene calls are TRBV19 and TRBJ1-2; perhaps TRBD1 as D (6 bases). The sample was peripheral blood. In DNA, the CDR3 is TGTGCCAGTAGTATTGGACAGATTAACTATGGCTACACCTTC. The encoded protein is CASSIGQINYGYTF. Full variable domain (rest looked up from reference TRBV19 and TRBJ1-2): DGGITQSPKYLFRKEGQNVTLSCEQNLNHDAMYWYRQDPGQGLRLIYYSQIVNDFQKGDIAEGYSVSREKKESFPLTVTSAQKNPTAFYLCASSIGQINYGYTFGSGTRLTVV.